The 32 T cell receptor beta chains below come from one sample, sequenced in a study of molecular identifiers for immune sequencing clone quantification. TCRdb fed the PCR reads into MiXCR, producing one record per CDR3 protein. The repertoire consists of some 650,000 distinct CDR3 sequences, with approximately 20% occurring once and the leading ten covering 0.85%. The sample was naive CD8+ T cells from blood, with Jurkat cell RNA spiked in. Subset specified: FACS-sorted CD8+CD4-CCR7+CD45RA+ naive T cells. Receptors originate from a human donor in good health. Some libraries in this study had Jurkat cell RNA spiked in.

This clonotype was detected ten times or more. The chain has TRBV12-3 or TRBV12-4 and TRBJ2-2; TRBD2 matches 9 bases. The CDR3 extends over 15 amino acids. V lost 7 bases to trimming and J lost 2 bases; unmatched junction nucleotides: 5. For the CDR3, the DNA is TGTGCCAGCACCCCTAGCGGGACCAACACCGGGGAGCTGTTTTTT. Protein: CASTPSGTNTGELFF.

The table lists this clonotype with a count of one. The CDR3 DNA reads as TGCGCCAGCAGCGGGACGGCAAACGCCGGGGAGCTGTTTTTT. Translation gives CASSGTANAGELFF. The chain combines TRBV5-1 with TRBJ2-2; D tentatively reads TRBD1 or TRBD2 (5 bases each). This CDR3 comprises 14 residues. V lost 4 bases to trimming and J lost 6 bases, with 13 bases between them. Germline loops: CDR1 SGHRS, CDR2 YFSETQ.

The chain links TRBV12-3 or TRBV12-4 to TRBJ2-7; the match to TRBD1 covers 9 bases. CDR3 length: 14 residues. The junction had 8 bases not matched to a gene; V was cut back by 6 bases and J by 5 bases. CDR3 in amino acids: CASSPGQGVDEQYF. In DNA, the CDR3 is TGTGCCAGCAGCCCGGGACAGGGCGTAGACGAGCAGTACTTC.

In this sample, this clonotype turned up many times. The CDR3 loop reads CASSGQGGETQYF. In DNA form, the CDR3 reads TGTGCCAGCAGCGGACAGGGAGGAGAGACCCAGTACTTC. This chain uses TRBV12-3 or TRBV12-4 with TRBJ2-5, with 8 nucleotides matching TRBD1. The J segment lost 4 bases and the V segment lost 6 bases, leaving 4 bases of the junction unmatched. This CDR3 has 13 residues.

Note on this clonotype: A clone one base away is much larger, so this may be a read error. The conserved closing phenylalanine or tryptophan is absent in this CDR3, likely reflecting a read error. The chain joins TRBV27 to TRBJ1-1; D uncertain. CDR1 MNHEY and CDR2 SMNVEV come from the germline V gene (reference sequence). Trimming stripped 3 bases from V and 0 bases from J, with 5 bases between. This CDR3 comprises 13 residues. As DNA, the CDR3 is TGTGCCAGCAGTTTCTCGTTGAACACTGAAGCTTTCTCT. Protein: CASSFSLNTEAFS.

The table lists this clonotype with many counts. The CDR3 nucleotides are TGTGCCAGCAGTGTCTCCACTGAACTAGCGGACCAAGAGACCCAGTACTTC. Translation gives CASSVSTELADQETQYF. V gene TRBV6-2 or TRBV6-3 combines with J gene TRBJ2-5; 8 bases match TRBD2. The junction had 11 bases not matched to a gene; V was cut back by 5 bases and J by 0 bases. Germline V gene sequence: CDR1 MNHEY, CDR2 SVGEGT. This CDR3 comprises 17 residues.

This clonotype was found many times. The V call is TRBV19, the J call TRBJ2-7; D gene unclear. The ends were cut back, 6 bases at V and 0 bases at J, with 24 bases in the middle. Germline values: CDR1 LNHDA, CDR2 SQIVND (reference sequence). CDR3 length equals 18 residues. In DNA, the CDR3 is TGTGCCAGTAGCCAATTTATTCCGGGTCGAATAAACTCCTACGAGCAGTACTTC. This encodes CASSQFIPGRINSYEQYF.

This clonotype showed up just a few times. The chain links TRBV3-1 to TRBJ2-4; D ambiguous. The CDR3 extends over 17 amino acids. In germline, CDR1 is LGHDT, CDR2 YNNKEL (reference sequence). V lost 4 bases to trimming and J lost 0 bases, with 16 bases between them. The CDR3 loop reads CASSPVGQQLAKNIQYF. CDR3 DNA: TGTGCCAGCAGCCCGGTAGGCCAGCAGCTAGCCAAAAACATTCAGTACTTC.

This clonotype was observed many times. The chain employs TRBV5-6 and TRBJ2-7, with 8 nucleotides matching TRBD2. After removal of 4 bases from V and 2 bases from J, the junction contained 11 bases not matched to a gene. The germline gives CDR1 SGHDT, CDR2 YYEEEE. CDR3 length equals 16 residues. The CDR3 nucleotides are TGTGCCAGCAGCCCCGTTGCAGCGGGAGTTACCTACGAGCAGTACTTC. As protein: CASSPVAAGVTYEQYF.

This chain uses TRBV20-1 with TRBJ2-5; D is uncertain. This CDR3 spans 12 amino acids. CDR1 is DFQATT, CDR2 SNEGSKA, per germline (reference sequence). V was trimmed by 4 bases and J by 1 base, leaving 7 bases between them. The CDR3 coding sequence is TGCAGTGCTACGAACTTCCAAGAGACCCAGTACTTC. This sequence encodes CSATNFQETQYF.

In this sample, this clonotype turned up many times. The chain is built from TRBV4-3 and TRBJ1-6, with unresolved D. With 1 base removed from V and 0 bases from J, the gap between germline ends came to 10 bases. This CDR3 spans 17 amino acids. CDR1 LGHNA and CDR2 YSLEER come from the germline V gene. The CDR3 DNA reads as TGCGCCAGCAGCCAAGCGGCCACCAGCTCCTATAATTCACCCCTCCACTTT. Translation gives CASSQAATSSYNSPLHF.

The sample holds many counts of this clonotype. This chain links TRBV7-9 with TRBJ1-1; 8 bases align to TRBD1. The CDR3 consists of 13 residues. Germline lookup yields CDR1 SEHNR and CDR2 FQNEAQ (reference sequence). The V segment lost 6 bases and the J segment 3 bases; nucleotides outside the gene matches: 3. In DNA form, the CDR3 reads TGTGCCAGCAGGCAGGGGGCAGACACTGAAGCTTTCTTT. This translates into CASRQGADTEAFF.

The table lists this clonotype with many counts. The chain joins TRBV10-3 to TRBJ2-7; D remains unclear. The germline V gene encodes CDR1 ENHRY and CDR2 SYGVKD. CDR3 length: 15 residues. V was pared by 0 bases and J by 0 bases, with 9 bases between. This chain's CDR3 is CAISESLASSYEQYF. The CDR3 DNA sequence: TGTGCCATCAGTGAGTCGTTGGCGTCCTCCTACGAGCAGTACTTC.

This clonotype was seen only a few times. The V and J genes are TRBV4-1 and TRBJ2-3; TRBD2 agrees at 14 bases. The CDR3 runs to 17 residues. The V gene end was trimmed by 4 bases and the J gene end by 6 bases; junction bases not matched to a gene: 9. Germline V CDR1 and CDR2: MGHRA, YSYEKL. The CDR3 protein is CASSLLTSGGALDTQYF. In DNA, the CDR3 is TGCGCCAGCAGCCTCCTGACTAGCGGGGGGGCCCTTGATACGCAGTATTTT.

About this clonotype itself: This likely comes from a read error, as the CDR3 has no conserved phenylalanine or tryptophan at its end. The chain uses TRBV5-1 and TRBJ2-3; TRBD2 agrees at 7 bases. Germline V CDR1 and CDR2: SGHRS, YFSETQ. This CDR3 has 12 amino acids. V lost 5 bases, J lost 5 bases, and 2 bases stayed unmatched. CDR3: CASRLAGDTQYL. CDR3 in DNA: TGCGCCAGCAGATTAGCGGGAGATACGCAGTATCTT.

This clonotype was detected many times. The V gene is TRBV4-3, the J gene TRBJ1-2; no firm D call. Germline V gene sequence: CDR1 LGHNA, CDR2 YSLEER. This CDR3 contains 13 residues. V was trimmed by 5 bases and J by 2 bases, leaving 9 bases between them. The CDR3 loop reads CASSNWGNYGYTF. The CDR3 bases are TGCGCCAGCAGCAATTGGGGAAACTATGGCTACACCTTC.

This clonotype was counted many times. The chain has TRBV28 and TRBJ2-5; 10 nucleotides line up with TRBD2. The germline gives CDR1 MDHEN, CDR2 SYDVKM. J was trimmed by 7 bases and V by 4 bases; bases with no gene match: 3. This CDR3 is 13 amino acids long. DNA of the CDR3: TGTGCCAGCAGTTCAGTAGCGGGAGGGACCCAGTACTTC. This sequence encodes CASSSVAGGTQYF.

In its sample, this clonotype was seen many times. The chain employs TRBV2 and TRBJ2-7; 12 bases agree with TRBD2. J was trimmed by 0 bases and V by 6 bases; bases with no gene match: 12. Germline V gene data show CDR1 as SNHLY and CDR2 as FYNNEI. The length of the CDR3 is 18 residues. The CDR3 spells CASSTTSGGSPLSYEQYF. Written as DNA, the CDR3 is TGTGCCAGCAGCACGACTAGCGGGGGCTCCCCCCTCTCCTACGAGCAGTACTTC.

V usage is TRBV27 and J usage is TRBJ2-3, with TRBD2 as a possible D gene (7 bases). This CDR3 is built from 14 residues. Germline-derived CDR1 and CDR2 are MNHEY and SMNVEV (reference sequence). Trimming stripped 10 bases from V and 4 bases from J, with 18 bases between. This chain's CDR3 is CATISGGAADTQYF. DNA for the CDR3: TGTGCCACCATTTCGGGGGGCGCCGCAGATACGCAGTATTTT.

In its sample, this clonotype was seen once. Just one base apart from a much larger clone, this may be a read error. The chain uses TRBV24-1 and TRBJ2-2; D is ambiguous. From germline, CDR1 is KGHDR and CDR2 SFDVKD. The CDR3 runs 14 residues. The CDR3 sequence is CTTSDLAIDGELFF. DNA of the CDR3: TGTACCACCAGTGACCTGGCGATAGACGGGGAGCTGTTTTTT.

Turning to this clonotype: No conserved phenylalanine or tryptophan ends this CDR3, so it is likely a read error. The rearrangement uses TRBV7-8 and TRBJ2-5, with a possible D match to TRBD2 (6 bases). V lost 4 bases and J 1 base, leaving 7 bases between the germline ends. This CDR3 is 13 amino acids long. Looked up from germline, CDR1 is SGHVS and CDR2 is FQNEAQ. The CDR3 spells CASSSGLQETQYL. The CDR3 bases are TGTGCCAGCAGCTCGGGACTCCAAGAGACCCAGTACCTC.

This chain links TRBV27 with TRBJ1-2; TRBD1 aligns across 7 bases. CDR1 MNHEY and CDR2 SMNVEV come from the germline V gene (reference sequence). The CDR3 has 17 residues. Germline trimming cut 0 bases from V and 1 base from J; bases unmatched to any gene: 8. The CDR3 loop reads CASSLSWMAGGNYGYTF. The CDR3 DNA follows: TGTGCCAGCAGTTTATCGTGGATGGCAGGGGGTAACTATGGCTACACCTTC.

Points on this clonotype: This CDR3 fails to terminate in the conserved phenylalanine or tryptophan, so it likely reflects a read error. The chain couples TRBV10-3 to TRBJ2-7; 7 bases are shared with TRBD2. V gave up 3 bases and J gave up 0 bases; unmatched junction bases: 8. The CDR3 has 16 amino acids. Germline V CDR1 and CDR2: ENHRY, SYGVKD. The CDR3 sequence: CAISDRAGTSSYEQYS. In DNA, the CDR3 is TGTGCCATCAGTGATCGAGCGGGGACGAGCTCCTACGAGCAGTACTCC.

This sequence joins TRBV5-6 and TRBJ2-3, with a tentative D call TRBD2 (7 bases). Germline V lookup: CDR1 SGHDT, CDR2 YYEEEE. There are 16 residues in the CDR3. Trimming took off 0 bases at V and 2 bases at J, with 13 bases between the two ends. CDR3 nucleotides: TGTGCCAGCAGCTTGGATCTGGGGGGGCCCACAGATACGCAGTATTTT. This translates into CASSLDLGGPTDTQYF.

There are a few counts of this clonotype. One end of the junction does not line up with germline, which may come from a read error. The chain recombines TRBV5-3 with TRBJ2-3, with 7 bases lining up with TRBD2. TRBV5-3 is reported as an ORF; its role is uncertain. The CDR3 has 14 residues. CDR3 residues: CASSLGTGGGTQYF. In nucleotides, the CDR3 is TGTGCCAGCAGCTTGGGGACTGGCGGGGGTACACAGTATTTT.

This clonotype was picked up a small number of times. The chain joins TRBV27 to TRBJ1-2, with D maybe TRBD1 (5 bases). CDR1 and CDR2 from the germline V gene are MNHEY and SMNVEV (reference sequence). CDR3 length equals 16 residues. V was pared by 5 bases and J by 7 bases, with 23 bases between. The CDR3 DNA follows: TGTGCCAGCAGTGCAATAAGCCCTGGGGGGGTAGTTGGCTACACCTTC. Protein: CASSAISPGGVVGYTF.

This clonotype occurred many times. This chain links TRBV6-6 with TRBJ1-5, with a tentative D call TRBD1 (5 bases). The CDR3 contains 12 residues. Germline V gene lookup returns CDR1 MNHNY and CDR2 SVGAGI (reference sequence). Trimming pared 5 bases from V and 6 bases from J, leaving 8 bases between. The DNA of the CDR3 is TGTGCCAGCAGTGGGGCTGTTCAGCCCCAGCATTTT. Its protein is CASSGAVQPQHF.

This clonotype appeared many times. The chain has TRBV2 and TRBJ1-5; D is possibly TRBD1 (5 bases). Germline V gene lookup returns CDR1 SNHLY and CDR2 FYNNEI. The germline V and J ends were trimmed by 7 bases and 6 bases, with 13 bases remaining between them. The CDR3 covers 13 residues. CDR3 sequence: CASNRGSIQPQHF. Written as DNA, the CDR3 is TGTGCCAGCAACCGGGGGTCGATTCAGCCCCAGCATTTT. The entire variable domain, with the rest obtained from reference TRBV2 and TRBJ1-5, is as follows: EPEVTQTPSHQVTQMGQEVILRCVPISNHLYFYWYRQILGQKVEFLVSFYNNEISEKSEIFDDQFSVERPDGSNFTLKIRSTKLEDSAMYFCASNRGSIQPQHFGDGTRLSIL.

The table lists this clonotype with a few counts. The rearrangement uses TRBV3-1 and TRBJ2-2; 12 bases are shared with TRBD2. CDR1 and CDR2 (germline): LGHDT, YNNKEL (reference sequence). V shed 7 bases and J 2 bases; nucleotides not matched to a gene: 14. The CDR3 runs to 19 residues. This chain's CDR3 is CASTSGASGGAENTGELFF. The CDR3 bases are TGTGCCAGCACCAGTGGGGCTAGCGGGGGGGCGGAAAACACCGGGGAGCTGTTTTTT.

This clonotype has more than one count but fewer than ten. The chain joins TRBV28 to TRBJ2-5, with D perhaps matching TRBD1 (6 bases). The CDR3 runs 17 residues. Germline-derived CDR1 and CDR2 are MDHEN and SYDVKM. Trimming shortened V by 1 base and J by 2 bases, and 17 bases separated the two germline ends. CDR3 region: CASSLSQDSLLQETQYF. For the CDR3, the DNA is TGTGCCAGCAGTTTATCCCAGGACAGCTTATTGCAAGAGACCCAGTACTTC.

This clonotype was detected many times. The V gene is TRBV30, the J gene TRBJ1-1; D gene unclear. CDR3 length: 11 residues. Germline CDR1 is GTSNPN and CDR2 is SVGIG (reference sequence). Trimming took 2 bases from V and 6 from J, leaving 7 bases between them. The CDR3 region is CAWSPGAEAFF. CDR3 nucleotide sequence: TGTGCCTGGAGTCCGGGCGCTGAAGCTTTCTTT.

This clonotype was counted a few times. The chain joins TRBV13 to TRBJ2-5; TRBD1 agrees at 8 bases. The CDR3 loop spans 15 amino acids. Germline lookup yields CDR1 PRHDT and CDR2 FYEKMQ (reference sequence). The V segment lost 4 bases and the J segment 5 bases; nucleotides outside the gene matches: 9. The CDR3 DNA is TGTGCCAGCAGCTCCGCCTCGACAGGGGAGGAGACCCAGTACTTC. Protein: CASSSASTGEETQYF.